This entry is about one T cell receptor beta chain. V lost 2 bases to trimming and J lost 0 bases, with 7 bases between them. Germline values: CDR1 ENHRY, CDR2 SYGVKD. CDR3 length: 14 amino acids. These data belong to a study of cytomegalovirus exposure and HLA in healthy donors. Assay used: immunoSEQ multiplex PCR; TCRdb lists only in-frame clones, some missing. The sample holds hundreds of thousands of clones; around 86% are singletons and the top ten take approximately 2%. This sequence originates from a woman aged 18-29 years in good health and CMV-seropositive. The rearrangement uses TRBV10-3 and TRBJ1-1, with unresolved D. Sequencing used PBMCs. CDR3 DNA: TGTGCCATCAGTGAGGTCAAGCTGAACACTGAAGCTTTCTTT. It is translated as CAISEVKLNTEAFF.